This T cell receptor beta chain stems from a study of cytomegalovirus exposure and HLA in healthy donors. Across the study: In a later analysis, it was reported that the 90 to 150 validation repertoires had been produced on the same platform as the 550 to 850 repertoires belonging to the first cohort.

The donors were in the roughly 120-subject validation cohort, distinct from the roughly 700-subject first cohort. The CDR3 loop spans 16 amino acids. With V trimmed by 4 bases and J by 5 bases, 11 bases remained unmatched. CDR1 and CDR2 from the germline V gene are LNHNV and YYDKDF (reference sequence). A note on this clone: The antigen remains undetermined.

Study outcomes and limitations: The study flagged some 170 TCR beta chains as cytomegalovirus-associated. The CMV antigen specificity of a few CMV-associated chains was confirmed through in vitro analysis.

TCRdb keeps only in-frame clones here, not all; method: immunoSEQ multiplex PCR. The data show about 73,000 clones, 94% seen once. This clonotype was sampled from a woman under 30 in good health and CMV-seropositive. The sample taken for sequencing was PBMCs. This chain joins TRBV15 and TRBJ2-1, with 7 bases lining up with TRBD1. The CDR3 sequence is CATSIPGQMGHNEQFF. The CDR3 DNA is TGTGCCACCAGCATACCGGGACAGATGGGGCACAATGAGCAGTTCTTC.